One sample yielded the 26 T cell receptor beta chains listed below, sequenced in a study of glioma-infiltrating T cells (dated by TCRdb to the mid-2010s). Sequenced on an Illumina MiSeq. TCR alpha and beta CDR3 regions were amplified with the iRepertoire nested amplicon-rescue multiplex PCR (arm-PCR) platform from RNA. TCRdb redid the processing of the public reads, applying fastp at Q25 and MiXCR, and retained in-frame beta chains. Identical CDR3 protein sequences are pooled into one entry, listed with their most common genes and DNA. This sample comprises about 20,000 distinct CDR3 sequences, about 26% of them detected only once. Approximately 14% of the sample lies in the top ten. Sequenced input: glioma tissue, nonneoplastic brain tissue, or PBMCs (not recorded which). Every receptor here comes from a human donor with low-grade glioma or glioblastoma, undergoing nonglioma brain surgery, or in good health (not recorded which).

This chain joins TRBV29-1 and TRBJ1-5; D is ambiguous. Trimming removed 1 base at V and 5 bases at J, with 9 bases between. The CDR3 loop spans 13 amino acids. Germline CDR1 SQVTM, CDR2 ANQGSEA. The CDR3 DNA reads TGCAGCGTTGAAGTACGGGTGGATCAGCCCCAGCATTTT. This translates into CSVEVRVDQPQHF.

This clonotype counts as medium-sized (0.01 to 0.1%). V gene TRBV28 combines with J gene TRBJ1-6, with 8 bases aligning to TRBD1. The CDR3 is made up of 14 amino acids. With V trimmed by 6 bases and J by 7 bases, 5 bases remained unmatched. Germline V gene sequence: CDR1 MDHEN, CDR2 SYDVKM. The CDR3 nucleotides read TGTGCCAGCAGCGGCAGACAGGGGAATTCACCCCTCCACTTT. Its protein is CASSGRQGNSPLHF.

This clonotype has just a few counts. The chain has TRBV24-1 and TRBJ2-5; the D gene is possibly TRBD1 (6 bases). Germline V gene sequence: CDR1 KGHDR, CDR2 SFDVKD. V dropped 3 bases and J dropped 4 bases, with 23 bases sitting between them. This CDR3 region has 18 residues. CDR3 bases: TGTGCCACCAGTGATACCAAAGAGGGGGATTTTGCAAGAGAGACCCAGTACTTC. Protein: CATSDTKEGDFARETQYF.

This clonotype has more than one count but fewer than ten. The genes are TRBV6-1 and TRBJ2-5; TRBD2 matches at 8 bases. V trimming: 6 bases; J trimming: 0 bases; junction bases outside the gene matches: 12. This CDR3 contains 17 residues. The germline V gene encodes CDR1 MNHNS and CDR2 SASEGT. CDR3 sequence (DNA): TGTGCCAGCAGGTCGACTAGCGAGAATCTGTACCAAGAGACCCAGTACTTC. Translating it yields CASRSTSENLYQETQYF.

Only a few counts were recorded for this clonotype. The V and J genes are TRBV19 and TRBJ2-7; D is undetermined. Germline loops: CDR1 LNHDA, CDR2 SQIVND (reference sequence). CDR3 length: 14 residues. V was cut by 3 bases and J by 0 bases, with 9 bases left in between. The CDR3 nucleotides read TGTGCCAGTAGTATGACTGGTGCCTCCTACGAGCAGTACTTC. This sequence encodes CASSMTGASYEQYF.

The DNA for the CDR3 is TGTGCCAGCAGCCGCTGGACAGCCCAAGAGACCCAGTACTTC. This sequence encodes CASSRWTAQETQYF. V usage is TRBV7-2 and J usage is TRBJ2-5; tentatively, D is TRBD1 (6 bases). Germline lookup yields CDR1 SGHTA and CDR2 FQGNSA. The CDR3 is 14 residues long. Trimming pared 5 bases from V and 1 base from J, leaving 11 bases between.

This clonotype showed up just a few times. Germline is not matched at one junction end, which may reflect a read error. For the CDR3, the DNA is TGTGCCCGCAGCCCCGGCCGTCCGCTTAAGGATACGCAGTATTTT. Translation gives CARSPGRPLKDTQYF. V usage is TRBV7-2 and J usage is TRBJ2-3, with D unclear. There are 15 residues in the CDR3. Germline CDR1 is SGHTA and CDR2 is FQGNSA. Filled out from reference TRBV7-2 and TRBJ2-3, the complete variable domain reads GAGVSQSPSNKVTEKGKDVELRCDPISGHTALYWYRQSLGQGLEFLIYFQGNSAPDKSGLPSDRFSAERTGGSVSTLTIQRTQQEDSAVYLCARSPGRPLKDTQYFGPGTRLTVL.

This clonotype was counted ten times or more. The gene calls are TRBV6-1 and TRBJ1-3; no reliable D call. The CDR3 length is 14 residues. CDR1 and CDR2 from the germline V gene are MNHNS and SASEGT. The V gene lost 10 bases and the J gene lost 2 bases, with 15 bases spanning the gap. The CDR3, as DNA: TGTGCCATCTGGGGAGTGGGTACTGGAAACACCATATATTTT. Protein sequence: CAIWGVGTGNTIYF.

This chain joins TRBV29-1 and TRBJ1-2; D gene ambiguous. The CDR3 has 13 residues. Trimming left V 3 bases short and J 0 bases short, with 8 bases between. The germline V gene has CDR1 SQVTM and CDR2 ANQGSEA. This CDR3 is CSVDSGPNYGYTF. CDR3 coding DNA: TGCAGCGTTGATTCTGGCCCTAACTATGGCTACACCTTC.

Judged by abundance, this clonotype is medium-sized. The rearrangement uses TRBV6-1 and TRBJ2-7; TRBD1 aligns across 8 bases. This CDR3 region has 14 residues. Germline-derived CDR1 and CDR2 are MNHNS and SASEGT. V shed 6 bases, J shed 2 bases, and the junction held 6 bases outside the gene matches. CDR3 sequence: CASRPGQATYEQYF. The DNA of the CDR3 is TGTGCCAGCAGACCGGGACAGGCGACCTACGAGCAGTACTTC.

V gene TRBV12-3 or TRBV12-4 combines with J gene TRBJ2-1, with 8 bases identical to TRBD2. The ends lost 6 bases at V and 9 bases at J; junction bases unmatched: 16. This CDR3 region has 16 residues. The CDR3 spells CASRPAGGGGGLEQFF. The DNA of the CDR3 is TGTGCCAGCAGGCCCGCGGGGGGCGGGGGAGGACTTGAGCAGTTCTTC.

This clonotype was counted ten times or more. This sequence joins TRBV12-3 or TRBV12-4 and TRBJ1-2; no clear D. V lost 5 bases and J lost 7, with 17 bases in between. The CDR3 totals 14 residues. The CDR3 region has the DNA TGTGCCAGCAGTCCGGGCCCCGATTGGGGTGGCTACACCTTC. Translating gives CASSPGPDWGGYTF.

This clonotype was picked up many times. This sequence joins TRBV4-1 and TRBJ2-3; D is uncertain. V dropped 0 bases and J dropped 1 base, with 14 bases sitting between them. The CDR3 extends over 17 amino acids. CDR1 MGHRA and CDR2 YSYEKL come from the germline V gene. The CDR3 loop reads CASSQEGSTRGTDTQYF. DNA for the CDR3: TGCGCCAGCAGCCAAGAAGGGTCAACCCGGGGCACAGATACGCAGTATTTT.

As to this clonotype: Just one base apart from a much larger clone, this may be a read error. The conserved closing phenylalanine or tryptophan is absent in this CDR3, likely reflecting a read error. The DNA for the CDR3 is TGTGCCAGCAGTTACAGGGACAGGGGAGGCTCACCCCTCCACCTT. Translation: CASSYRDRGGSPLHL. The genes are TRBV6-5 and TRBJ1-6; TRBD1 aligns across 10 bases. Germline CDR1 is MNHEY and CDR2 is SVGAGI. The CDR3 contains 15 residues. The V segment lost 2 bases and the J segment 10 bases; nucleotides outside the gene matches: 5.

This clonotype was counted between two and nine times. The gene calls are TRBV10-3 and TRBJ1-2; no reliable D call. CDR3 length: 15 amino acids. V lost 3 bases to trimming and J lost 0 bases, with 11 bases between them. CDR1 ENHRY and CDR2 SYGVKD come from the germline V gene. The CDR3, as DNA: TGTGCCATCAGTGATAATCTGGGAACTAACTATGGCTACACCTTC. Translation gives CAISDNLGTNYGYTF.

At least ten counts were recorded for this clonotype. This chain connects TRBV7-2 to TRBJ2-5; no reliable D call. Germline CDR1 SGHTA, CDR2 FQGNSA. This CDR3 spans 13 amino acids. V dropped 3 bases and J dropped 0 bases, with 5 bases sitting between them. For the CDR3, the DNA is TGTGCCAGCAGCTTCGGGTACCAAGAGACCCAGTACTTC. It translates to CASSFGYQETQYF.

At least ten counts were recorded for this clonotype. V and J are TRBV27 and TRBJ2-3; a possible D gene is TRBD1 (5 bases). Germline CDR1 is MNHEY and CDR2 is SMNVEV (reference sequence). V lost 0 bases to trimming and J lost 0 bases, with 13 bases between them. This CDR3 region has 17 residues. CDR3 amino acids: CASSLSPGFFSTDTQYF. The CDR3 region has the DNA TGTGCCAGCAGTTTATCCCCAGGGTTTTTTAGCACAGATACGCAGTATTTT.

This clonotype was picked up many times. The chain links TRBV2 to TRBJ1-1; D is ambiguous. CDR3 length: 14 residues. Germline V gene lookup returns CDR1 SNHLY and CDR2 FYNNEI. The V gene lost 7 bases and the J gene lost 1 base, with 13 bases spanning the gap. CDR3 in amino acids: CASKGWTGNTEAFF. The CDR3 DNA reads TGTGCCAGCAAGGGATGGACGGGGAACACTGAAGCTTTCTTT.

This clonotype was recorded a few times. This rearrangement joins TRBV2 to TRBJ2-2, with D possibly being TRBD1 (6 bases). V lost 5 bases and J lost 5, with 12 bases in between. CDR1 is SNHLY and CDR2 is FYNNEI in the germline V gene. CDR3 length: 14 amino acids. In nucleotides, the CDR3 is TGTGCCAGCAGTCCATTACAGGGAACCGGGGAGCTGTTTTTT. Encoded protein: CASSPLQGTGELFF.

This clonotype was observed a handful of times. The rearrangement links TRBV2 to TRBJ2-4; the match to TRBD2 covers 7 bases. CDR3 length equals 15 residues. Germline assignment: CDR1 SNHLY and CDR2 FYNNEI. V lost 8 bases, J lost 3 bases, and 10 bases stayed unmatched. DNA for the CDR3: TGTGCCAGCTCTAGGGAGGGTTTAGGCAAAAACATTCAGTACTTC. Its translation: CASSREGLGKNIQYF.

This clonotype was counted at least ten times. The chain carries TRBV6-2 or TRBV6-3 and TRBJ2-7; D is unclear. The germline CDR1 and CDR2 sequences are MNHEY and SVGEGT. V was cut by 4 bases and J by 0 bases, with 4 bases left in between. CDR3 size: 12 residues. CDR3 sequence reads: CASSSVSYEQYF. CDR3 nucleotide sequence: TGTGCCAGCAGTTCAGTCTCCTACGAGCAGTACTTC.

The chain couples TRBV11-2 to TRBJ2-1, with D perhaps TRBD2 (5 bases). CDR1 and CDR2 from the germline V gene are SGHAT and FQNNGV. There are 12 residues in the CDR3. V lost 1 base and J lost 9, with 7 bases in between. The chain's CDR3 is CASSLGSVEQFF. As DNA, the CDR3 is TGTGCCAGCAGCTTAGGTAGCGTTGAGCAGTTCTTC.

This clonotype was picked up many times. The chain joins TRBV7-2 to TRBJ2-1; D is unresolved. Germline loops: CDR1 SGHTA, CDR2 FQGNSA. Deletions cut 5 bases from V and 5 bases from J, with 16 bases between. This CDR3 spans 15 amino acids. The CDR3 coding sequence is TGTGCCAGCAGCCCACGGCCTAGAAGCGACAATGAGCAGTTCTTC. Protein: CASSPRPRSDNEQFF.

This sequence joins TRBV7-6 and TRBJ2-2; TRBD2 aligns across 7 bases. The CDR3 contains 14 residues. V dropped 8 bases and J dropped 6; count of bases not matched to a gene: 9. Germline V gene sequence: CDR1 SGHVS, CDR2 FNYEAQ. CDR3 bases: TGTGCCAGCGGCCGGGACTATGATTCCGGGGAGCTGTTTTTT. Amino acids: CASGRDYDSGELFF.

This clonotype was seen repeatedly, ten times or more. J is TRBJ2-7 and V is TRBV6-1, with 11 positions matching TRBD1. V was clipped by 6 bases and J by 2 bases; unmatched bases: 6. From germline, CDR1 is MNHNS and CDR2 SASEGT. The CDR3 is 15 residues long. As DNA, the CDR3 is TGTGCCAGCAGAACCGGGACAGGGGGAGCCTACGAGCAGTACTTC. It is translated as CASRTGTGGAYEQYF.

This sequence joins TRBV3-1 and TRBJ1-5, with 7 positions matching TRBD1. Germline V gene lookup returns CDR1 LGHDT and CDR2 YNNKEL (reference sequence). J lost 6 bases, V lost 1 base, and 6 bases had no gene match. The CDR3 has 15 amino acids. The CDR3 DNA is TGTGCCAGCAGCCAAGGTGAGACAGGGAGTCAGCCCCAGCATTTT. Encoded protein: CASSQGETGSQPQHF.